This TCR beta chain was sequenced for a study of graft-versus-host responses after intestinal transplantation. Study in general: Transplants given to recipients were multivisceral, liver-intestinal, or isolated intestinal. Study-level findings and limits: Researchers found peak circulating GvH clone levels linked to early post-transplant HvG declines.

Turning to this clone: Antigen specificity is unknown.

V lost 4 bases to trimming and J lost 9 bases, with 14 bases between them. The CDR3 contains 13 residues. CDR1 and CDR2 from the germline V gene are SGHKS and YYEKEE (reference sequence). Profiling relied on immunoSEQ multiplex PCR, and the TCRdb table lists in-frame clones only, not all of them. Seen here are about 35,000 clones, roughly 93% observed once, and the top ten hold approximately 20%. Source: unstimulated CD8+ T cells sorted from spleen or lymph node cells, taken before transplant. The receptor's source is a human donor who was the organ donor for an intestinal transplant. The chain couples TRBV5-5 to TRBJ2-1, with D maybe TRBD2 (5 bases). The CDR3 sequence is CASSGSGGSEQFF. In nucleotides, the CDR3 is TGTGCCAGCAGCGGTTCTGGCGGGTCTGAGCAGTTCTTC.